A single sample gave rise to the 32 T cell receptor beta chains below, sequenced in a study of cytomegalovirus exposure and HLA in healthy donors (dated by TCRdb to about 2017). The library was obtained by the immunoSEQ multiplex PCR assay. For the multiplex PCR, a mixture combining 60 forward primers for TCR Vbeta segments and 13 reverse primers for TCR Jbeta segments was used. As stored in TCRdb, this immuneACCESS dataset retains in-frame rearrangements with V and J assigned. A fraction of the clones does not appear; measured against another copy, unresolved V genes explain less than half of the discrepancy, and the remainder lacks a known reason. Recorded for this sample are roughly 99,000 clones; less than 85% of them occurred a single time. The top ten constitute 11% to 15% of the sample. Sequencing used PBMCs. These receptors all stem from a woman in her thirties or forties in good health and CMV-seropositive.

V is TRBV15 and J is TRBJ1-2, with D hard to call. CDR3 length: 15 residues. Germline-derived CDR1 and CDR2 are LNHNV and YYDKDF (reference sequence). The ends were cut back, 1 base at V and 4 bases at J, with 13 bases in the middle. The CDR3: CATSRGTGVGYGYTF. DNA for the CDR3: TGTGCCACCAGCAGAGGCACCGGGGTTGGCTATGGCTACACCTTC. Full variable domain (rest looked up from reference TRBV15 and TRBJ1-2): DAMVIQNPRYQVTQFGKPVTLSCSQTLNHNVMYWYQQKSSQAPKLLFHYYDKDFNNEADTPDNFQSRRPNTSFCFLDIRSPGLGDTAMYLCATSRGTGVGYGYTFGSGTRLTVV.

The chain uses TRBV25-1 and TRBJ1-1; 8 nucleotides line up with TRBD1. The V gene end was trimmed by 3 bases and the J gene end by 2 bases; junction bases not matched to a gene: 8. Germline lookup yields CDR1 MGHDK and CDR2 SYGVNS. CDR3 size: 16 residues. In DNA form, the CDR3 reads TGTGCCAGCAGTGATACCCGGACAGGGCTCAACACTGAAGCTTTCTTT. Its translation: CASSDTRTGLNTEAFF.

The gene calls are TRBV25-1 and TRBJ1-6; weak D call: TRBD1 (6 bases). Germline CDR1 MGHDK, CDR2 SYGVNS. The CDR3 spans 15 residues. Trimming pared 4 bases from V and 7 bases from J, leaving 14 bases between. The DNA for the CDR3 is TGTGCCAGCAGTGCAGGGGCCTCGGGGAATTCACCCCTCCACTTT. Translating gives CASSAGASGNSPLHF.

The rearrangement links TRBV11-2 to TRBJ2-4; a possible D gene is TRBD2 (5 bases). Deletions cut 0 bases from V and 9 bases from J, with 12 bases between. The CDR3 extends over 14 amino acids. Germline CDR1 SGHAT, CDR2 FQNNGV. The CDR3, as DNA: TGTGCCAGCAGCTTAGATCCGGGGTCGGTCATTCAGTACTTC. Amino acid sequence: CASSLDPGSVIQYF. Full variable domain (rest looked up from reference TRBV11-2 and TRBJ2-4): EAGVAQSPRYKIIEKRQSVAFWCNPISGHATLYWYQQILGQGPKLLIQFQNNGVVDDSQLPKDRFSAERLKGVDSTLKIQPAKLEDSAVYLCASSLDPGSVIQYFGAGTRLSVL.

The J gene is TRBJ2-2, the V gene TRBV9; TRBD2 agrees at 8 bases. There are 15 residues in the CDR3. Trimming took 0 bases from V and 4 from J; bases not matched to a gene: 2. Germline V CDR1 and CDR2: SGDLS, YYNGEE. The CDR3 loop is CASSVESGSTGELFF. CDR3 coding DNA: TGTGCCAGCAGCGTAGAGAGCGGGAGCACCGGGGAGCTGTTTTTT.

CDR3 sequence: CATSRDRAGNTEAFF. DNA of the CDR3: TGTGCCACCAGCAGAGATCGGGCGGGAAACACTGAAGCTTTCTTT. V gene TRBV15 combines with J gene TRBJ1-1, with D hard to call. Trimming shortened V by 0 bases and J by 2 bases, and 10 bases separated the two germline ends. CDR3 length: 15 residues. CDR1 and CDR2 (germline): LNHNV, YYDKDF (reference sequence).

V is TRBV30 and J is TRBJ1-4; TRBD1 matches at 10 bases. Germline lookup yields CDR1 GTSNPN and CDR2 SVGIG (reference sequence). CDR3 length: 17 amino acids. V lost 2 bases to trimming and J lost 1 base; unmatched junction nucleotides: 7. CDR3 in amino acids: CAWSPGTGVETNEKLFF. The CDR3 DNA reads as TGTGCCTGGAGTCCCGGGACAGGGGTGGAAACTAATGAAAAACTGTTTTTT.

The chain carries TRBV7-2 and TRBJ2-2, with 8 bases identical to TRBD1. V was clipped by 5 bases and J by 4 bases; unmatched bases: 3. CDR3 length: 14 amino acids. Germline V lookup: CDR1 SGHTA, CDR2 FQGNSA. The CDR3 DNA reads TGTGCCAGCAGCCAGGACAGGGCCACCGGGGAGCTGTTTTTT. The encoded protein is CASSQDRATGELFF.

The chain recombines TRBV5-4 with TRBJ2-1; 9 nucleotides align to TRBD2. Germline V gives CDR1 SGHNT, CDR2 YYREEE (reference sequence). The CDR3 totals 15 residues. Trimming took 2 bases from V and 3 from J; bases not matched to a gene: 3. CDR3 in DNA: TGTGCCAGCAGCTTCCGACTAGCGGACTACAATGAGCAGTTCTTC. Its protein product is CASSFRLADYNEQFF.

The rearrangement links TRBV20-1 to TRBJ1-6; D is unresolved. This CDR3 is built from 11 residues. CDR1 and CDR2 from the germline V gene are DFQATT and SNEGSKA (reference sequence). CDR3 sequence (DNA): TGCAGGACGGAGGGTTGTTCACCCCTCCACTTT. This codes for CRTEGCSPLHF.

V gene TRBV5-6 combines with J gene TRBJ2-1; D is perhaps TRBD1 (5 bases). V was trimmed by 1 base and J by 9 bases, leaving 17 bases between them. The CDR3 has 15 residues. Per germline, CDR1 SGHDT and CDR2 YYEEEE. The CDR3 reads CASSLKPGISLEQFF. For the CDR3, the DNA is TGTGCCAGCAGCTTGAAGCCAGGGATTAGTCTTGAGCAGTTCTTC.

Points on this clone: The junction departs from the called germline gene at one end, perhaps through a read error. CDR3 sequence: CAGSDYRGHQPQHF. The CDR3 nucleotides read TGTGCCGGCAGCGACTACAGGGGGCACCAGCCCCAGCATTTT. The gene calls are TRBV6-1 and TRBJ1-5, with TRBD1 matching 9 bases. This CDR3 spans 14 amino acids. Germline values: CDR1 MNHNS, CDR2 SASEGT.

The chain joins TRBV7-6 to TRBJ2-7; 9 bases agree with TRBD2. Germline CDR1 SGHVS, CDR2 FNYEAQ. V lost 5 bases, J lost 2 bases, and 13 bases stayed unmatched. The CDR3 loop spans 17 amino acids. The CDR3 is CASSVGTSRGGAYEQYF. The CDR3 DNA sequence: TGTGCCAGCAGCGTCGGGACTAGCAGAGGGGGGGCCTACGAGCAGTACTTC.

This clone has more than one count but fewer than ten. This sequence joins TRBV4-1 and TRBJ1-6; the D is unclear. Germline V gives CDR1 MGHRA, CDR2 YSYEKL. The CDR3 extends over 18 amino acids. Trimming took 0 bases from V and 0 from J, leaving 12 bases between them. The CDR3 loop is CASSQDNPLSSYNSPLHF. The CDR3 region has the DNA TGCGCCAGCAGCCAAGATAACCCGCTCAGCTCCTATAATTCACCCCTCCACTTT.

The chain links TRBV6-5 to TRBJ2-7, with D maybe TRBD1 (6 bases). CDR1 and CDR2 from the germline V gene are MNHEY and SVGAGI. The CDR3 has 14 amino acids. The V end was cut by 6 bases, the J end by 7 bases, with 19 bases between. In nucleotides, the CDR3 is TGTGCCAGCAGGATCTCACAGGGAGTGGGTGAGCAGTACTTC. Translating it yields CASRISQGVGEQYF.

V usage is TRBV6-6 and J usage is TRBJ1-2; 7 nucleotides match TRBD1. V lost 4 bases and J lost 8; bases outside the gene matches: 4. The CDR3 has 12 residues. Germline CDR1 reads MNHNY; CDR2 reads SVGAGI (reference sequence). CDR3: CASSSDREGYTF. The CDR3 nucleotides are TGTGCCAGCAGTTCTGACAGGGAAGGCTACACCTTC.

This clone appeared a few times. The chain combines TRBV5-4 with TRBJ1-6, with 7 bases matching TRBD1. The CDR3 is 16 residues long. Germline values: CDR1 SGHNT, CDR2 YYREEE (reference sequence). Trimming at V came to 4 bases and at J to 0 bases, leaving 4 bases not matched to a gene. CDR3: CASSPTGSSYNSPLHF. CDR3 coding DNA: TGTGCCAGCAGCCCGACAGGGAGCTCCTATAATTCACCCCTCCACTTT.

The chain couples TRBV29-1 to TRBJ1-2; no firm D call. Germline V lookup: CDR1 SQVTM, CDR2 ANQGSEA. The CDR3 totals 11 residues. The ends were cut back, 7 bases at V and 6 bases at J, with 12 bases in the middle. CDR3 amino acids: CSAYSSDGYTF. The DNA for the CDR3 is TGCAGCGCCTACTCTTCCGATGGCTACACCTTC.

CDR3 DNA sequence: TGTGCCAGCAGCGTATTTCTCGGGGATGGTAACTCTGGGGCCAACGTCCTGACTTTC. Translation: CASSVFLGDGNSGANVLTF. The rearrangement joins TRBV9 to TRBJ2-6, with D possibly matching TRBD2 (5 bases). This CDR3 contains 19 residues. Trimming stripped 1 base from V and 0 bases from J, with 17 bases between. Germline assignment: CDR1 SGDLS and CDR2 YYNGEE.

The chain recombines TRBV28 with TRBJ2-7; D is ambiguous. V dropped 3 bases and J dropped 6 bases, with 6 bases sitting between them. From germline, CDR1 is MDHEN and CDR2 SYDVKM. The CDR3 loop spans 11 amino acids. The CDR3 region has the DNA TGTGCCAGCAGTTTTACGGGCGAGCAGTACTTC. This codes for CASSFTGEQYF.

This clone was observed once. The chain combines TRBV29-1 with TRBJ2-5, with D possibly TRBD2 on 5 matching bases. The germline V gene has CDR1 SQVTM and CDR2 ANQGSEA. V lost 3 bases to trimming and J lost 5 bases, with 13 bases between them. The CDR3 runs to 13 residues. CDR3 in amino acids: CSVEGLAMETQYF. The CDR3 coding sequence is TGCAGCGTTGAGGGTCTAGCTATGGAGACCCAGTACTTC.

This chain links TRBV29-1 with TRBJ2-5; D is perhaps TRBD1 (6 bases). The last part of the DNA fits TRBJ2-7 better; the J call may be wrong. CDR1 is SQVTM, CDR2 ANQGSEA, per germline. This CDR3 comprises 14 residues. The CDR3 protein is CSVGPGQGLYEQYF. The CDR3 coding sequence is TGCAGCGTGGGCCCGGGACAAGGTTTGTACGAGCAGTACTTC.

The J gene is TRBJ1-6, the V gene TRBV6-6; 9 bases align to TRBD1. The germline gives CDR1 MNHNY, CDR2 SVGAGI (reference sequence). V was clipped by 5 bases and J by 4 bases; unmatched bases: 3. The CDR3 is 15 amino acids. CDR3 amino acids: CASSTGGWYNSPLHF. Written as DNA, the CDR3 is TGTGCCAGCAGTACAGGGGGCTGGTATAATTCACCCCTCCACTTT.

The CDR3 nucleotides are TGTGCCACCAGCTTTGGTCGGCGGGGGGGCTTTGAGACCCAGTACTTC. The encoded protein is CATSFGRRGGFETQYF. The rearrangement joins TRBV15 to TRBJ2-5; 9 bases line up with TRBD2. CDR3 length: 16 amino acids. V shed 5 bases, J shed 5 bases, and the junction held 12 bases outside the gene matches. Per germline, CDR1 LNHNV and CDR2 YYDKDF (reference sequence).

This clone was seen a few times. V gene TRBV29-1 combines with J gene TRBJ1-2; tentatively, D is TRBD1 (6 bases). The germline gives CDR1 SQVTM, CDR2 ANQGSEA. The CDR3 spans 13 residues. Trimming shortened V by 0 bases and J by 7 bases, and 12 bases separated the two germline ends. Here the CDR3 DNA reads TGCAGCGTTGAAGATTTCAGGGGAGTTGGCTACACCTTC. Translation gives CSVEDFRGVGYTF.

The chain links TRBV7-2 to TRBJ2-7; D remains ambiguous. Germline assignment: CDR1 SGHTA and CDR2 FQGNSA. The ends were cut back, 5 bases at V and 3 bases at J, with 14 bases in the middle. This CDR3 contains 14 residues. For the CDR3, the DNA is TGTGCCAGCAGCACTACGTCGGCACGCTACGAGCAGTACTTC. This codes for CASSTTSARYEQYF.

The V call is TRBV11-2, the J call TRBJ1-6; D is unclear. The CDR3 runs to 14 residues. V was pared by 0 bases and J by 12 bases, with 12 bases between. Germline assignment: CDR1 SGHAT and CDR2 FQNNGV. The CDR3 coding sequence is TGTGCCAGCAGCTTAGATGGCCGGACTCGACCCCTCCACTTT. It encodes CASSLDGRTRPLHF.

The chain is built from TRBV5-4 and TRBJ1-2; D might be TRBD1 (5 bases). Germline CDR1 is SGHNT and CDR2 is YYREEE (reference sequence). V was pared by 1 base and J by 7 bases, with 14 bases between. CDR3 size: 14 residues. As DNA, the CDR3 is TGTGCCAGCAGCTTGAGTCAGCGAAGGGGTGGCTACACCTTC. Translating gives CASSLSQRRGGYTF.

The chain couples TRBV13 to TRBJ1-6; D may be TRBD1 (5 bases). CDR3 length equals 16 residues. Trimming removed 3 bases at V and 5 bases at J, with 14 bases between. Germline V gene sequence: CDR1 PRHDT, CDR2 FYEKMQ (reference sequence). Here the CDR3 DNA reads TGTGCCAGCAGCTTTTCGGGGGGAGAAAATAATTCACCCCTCCACTTT. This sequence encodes CASSFSGGENNSPLHF. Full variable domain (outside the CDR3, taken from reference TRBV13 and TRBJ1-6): AAGVIQSPRHLIKEKRETATLKCYPIPRHDTVYWYQQGPGQDPQFLISFYEKMQSDKGSIPDRFSAQQFSDYHSELNMSSLELGDSALYFCASSFSGGENNSPLHFGNGTRLTVT.

The DNA for the CDR3 is TGCGCCAGCAGCTTGGCCTTAGGAGGTGGGGAGACCCAGTACTTC. It codes for CASSLALGGGETQYF. V and J are TRBV5-1 and TRBJ2-5, with a tentative D call TRBD2 (5 bases). Germline values: CDR1 SGHRS, CDR2 YFSETQ. V lost 0 bases and J lost 5, with 14 bases in between. The CDR3 is made up of 15 amino acids.

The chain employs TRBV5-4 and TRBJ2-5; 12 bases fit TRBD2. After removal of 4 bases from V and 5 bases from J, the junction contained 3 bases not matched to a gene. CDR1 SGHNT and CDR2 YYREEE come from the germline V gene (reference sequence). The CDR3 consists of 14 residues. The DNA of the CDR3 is TGTGCCAGCAGCCCCGGACTAGCGGGGGAGACCCAGTACTTC. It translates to CASSPGLAGETQYF.

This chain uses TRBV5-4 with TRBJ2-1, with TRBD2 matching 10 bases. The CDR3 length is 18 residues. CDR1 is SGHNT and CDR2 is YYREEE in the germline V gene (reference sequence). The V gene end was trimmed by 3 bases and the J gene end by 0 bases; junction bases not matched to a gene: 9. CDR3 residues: CASSSGSGGGSSYNEQFF. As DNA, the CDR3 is TGTGCCAGCAGCTCCGGCAGCGGGGGGGGAAGCTCCTACAATGAGCAGTTCTTC.